The 27 T cell receptor beta chains in this list originate from one sample, sequenced in a study of radiotherapy plus CTLA-4 blockade in lung cancer (dated by TCRdb to 2016 to 2018). Libraries were constructed by the immunoSEQ multiplex PCR assay. TCRdb retrieved this table from immuneACCESS and kept in-frame rearrangements only. Not all clones are present; in checked studies, unresolved V genes account for under half, and no reason is known for the remainder. This sample gives approximately 75,000 clones in total; approximately 78% of them show up just once. The top ten hold 7% to 7.5% of the sample. The material sequenced was peripheral blood, taken from a patient treated with radiotherapy plus ipilimumab. The source is a human donor with non-small cell lung cancer who had a complete response to radiotherapy plus ipilimumab.

The genes are TRBV28 and TRBJ2-5, with 9 bases identical to TRBD2. The CDR3 length is 14 residues. The germline gives CDR1 MDHEN, CDR2 SYDVKM. The V segment lost 2 bases and the J segment 5 bases; nucleotides outside the gene matches: 3. The CDR3 here is CASSLAGGTETQYF. As DNA, the CDR3 is TGTGCCAGCAGTTTAGCGGGAGGGACCGAGACCCAGTACTTC.

This clone was observed once. The V call is TRBV10-2, the J call TRBJ2-6; no clear D. Trimming took 6 bases from V and 1 from J, leaving 7 bases between them. CDR3 length: 14 amino acids. Germline V gene sequence: CDR1 WSHSY, CDR2 SAAADI. The CDR3 DNA is TGCGCCAGCAGGGACGGTTCTGGGGCCAACGTCCTGACTTTC. Its translation is CASRDGSGANVLTF.

The J gene is TRBJ2-3, the V gene TRBV7-9; D unclear. Trimming cost V 5 bases and J 0 bases, with 9 bases left between them. The CDR3 has 14 residues. The germline CDR1 and CDR2 sequences are SEHNR and FQNEAQ (reference sequence). The CDR3 sequence is CASSPLTSTDTQYF. The CDR3 coding sequence is TGTGCCAGCAGCCCCTTGACTAGCACAGATACGCAGTATTTT.

The table lists this clone with a few counts. The chain joins TRBV11-3 to TRBJ2-1; 7 bases align to TRBD1. The J segment lost 0 bases and the V segment lost 1 base, leaving 9 bases of the junction unmatched. The CDR3 covers 18 residues. Germline V gives CDR1 SGHNT, CDR2 YENEEA. This chain's CDR3 is CASSLVFFRGSSYNEQFF. The CDR3 region has the DNA TGTGCCAGCAGCTTAGTCTTTTTCAGGGGGAGCTCCTACAATGAGCAGTTCTTC.

The rearrangement links TRBV7-2 to TRBJ1-2; no clear D gene. The ends were cut back, 3 bases at V and 3 bases at J, with 17 bases in the middle. The germline V gene has CDR1 SGHTA and CDR2 FQGNSA. This CDR3 spans 16 amino acids. This CDR3 reads CASSFKRTGWDYGYTF. CDR3 nucleotide sequence: TGTGCCAGCAGCTTCAAACGGACGGGCTGGGACTATGGCTACACCTTC. The full variable domain, with the rest looked up from reference TRBV7-2 and TRBJ1-2, is GAGVSQSPSNKVTEKGKDVELRCDPISGHTALYWYRQSLGQGLEFLIYFQGNSAPDKSGLPSDRFSAERTGGSVSTLTIQRTQQEDSAVYLCASSFKRTGWDYGYTFGSGTRLTVV.

This chain uses TRBV30 with TRBJ1-1; D is possibly TRBD1 (5 bases). Trimming stripped 0 bases from V and 6 bases from J, with 23 bases between. CDR1 is GTSNPN and CDR2 is SVGIG in the germline V gene (reference sequence). The CDR3 spans 17 residues. CDR3 nucleotide sequence: TGTGCCTGGAGTGTACTCGCGTCTCCGCAGGGAGGGCCTGAAGCTTTCTTT. Translating gives CAWSVLASPQGGPEAFF.

To note about this clone: Sequence at one end of the junction differs from germline and may be a read error. This sequence joins TRBV7-7 and TRBJ2-1; TRBD2 matches 10 bases. This CDR3 is 14 amino acids long. Germline V gene lookup returns CDR1 SSHAT and CDR2 FNYEAQ (reference sequence). The CDR3 nucleotides are TGTGCTAGCAGCCCCGGGACTAGCGACAATGAGCAGTTCTTC. The encoded protein is CASSPGTSDNEQFF.

The CDR3: CASSSTGARNQPQHF. The CDR3 nucleotides are TGTGCCAGCAGCTCTACAGGGGCTCGCAATCAGCCCCAGCATTTT. The chain links TRBV7-2 to TRBJ1-5, with 7 nucleotides matching TRBD1. Trimming took 4 bases from V and 2 from J; bases not matched to a gene: 5. In germline, CDR1 is SGHTA, CDR2 FQGNSA. The CDR3 is made up of 15 amino acids. The entire variable domain, with the rest obtained from reference TRBV7-2 and TRBJ1-5, is as follows: GAGVSQSPSNKVTEKGKDVELRCDPISGHTALYWYRQSLGQGLEFLIYFQGNSAPDKSGLPSDRFSAERTGGSVSTLTIQRTQQEDSAVYLCASSSTGARNQPQHFGDGTRLSIL.

This rearrangement joins TRBV5-1 to TRBJ2-3; tentatively, D is TRBD2 (6 bases). There are 16 residues in the CDR3. Germline V gene lookup returns CDR1 SGHRS and CDR2 YFSETQ. Trimming took off 5 bases at V and 0 bases at J, with 16 bases between the two ends. As DNA, the CDR3 is TGCGCCAGCAGTCCCCCGGCGCTAGCGAGCACAGATACGCAGTATTTT. This codes for CASSPPALASTDTQYF.

The chain recombines TRBV19 with TRBJ1-1; tentative D call: TRBD1 (6 bases). The germline V gene has CDR1 LNHDA and CDR2 SQIVND (reference sequence). The ends were cut back, 6 bases at V and 5 bases at J, with 16 bases in the middle. The CDR3 extends over 14 amino acids. CDR3 nucleotide sequence: TGTGCCAGTAGGATACAGGGATTCAGGACTGAAGCTTTCTTT. Translating gives CASRIQGFRTEAFF.

V is TRBV10-2 and J is TRBJ2-7; 10 nucleotides match TRBD1. This CDR3 is built from 15 residues. After removal of 5 bases from V and 3 bases from J, the junction contained 7 bases not matched to a gene. Looked up from germline, CDR1 is WSHSY and CDR2 is SAAADI. The CDR3 spells CASSPTGTGDYEQYF. The CDR3, as DNA: TGCGCCAGCAGTCCCACCGGGACAGGGGACTACGAGCAGTACTTC.

This sequence joins TRBV5-1 and TRBJ1-2, with D perhaps matching TRBD1 (5 bases). The V end lost 2 bases, the J end lost 8 bases, and 16 bases lay between the germline ends. The CDR3 has 14 residues. CDR1 SGHRS and CDR2 YFSETQ come from the germline V gene. CDR3 in amino acids: CASSFGSGTMGYTF. CDR3 in DNA: TGCGCCAGCAGCTTTGGGTCAGGGACTATGGGCTACACCTTC.

The genes are TRBV9 and TRBJ1-1; 8 bases match TRBD1. This CDR3 is 14 amino acids long. With V trimmed by 4 bases and J by 1 base, 3 bases remained unmatched. The germline V gene has CDR1 SGDLS and CDR2 YYNGEE. The CDR3 spells CASSLGTGNTEAFF. The CDR3 DNA reads as TGTGCCAGCAGCCTGGGGACAGGGAACACTGAAGCTTTCTTT.

The rearrangement links TRBV7-2 to TRBJ2-5; D unresolved. CDR3 length equals 13 residues. The germline V gene has CDR1 SGHTA and CDR2 FQGNSA. V lost 4 bases and J 0 bases, leaving 6 bases between the germline ends. This CDR3 is CASSSGHQETQYF. The CDR3 nucleotides are TGTGCCAGCAGCTCTGGACACCAAGAGACCCAGTACTTC.

The chain joins TRBV10-3 to TRBJ2-1; 10 nucleotides match TRBD2. Trimming at V came to 10 bases and at J to 5 bases, leaving 5 bases not matched to a gene. This CDR3 contains 13 residues. From germline, CDR1 is ENHRY and CDR2 SYGVKD. CDR3 in amino acids: CANGLAEDNEQFF. As DNA, the CDR3 is TGTGCCAACGGACTAGCGGAGGACAATGAGCAGTTCTTC.

This clone has a handful of counts. The rearrangement links TRBV5-5 to TRBJ1-4; no clear D. CDR3 length: 16 residues. The V gene lost 0 bases and the J gene lost 8 bases, with 17 bases spanning the gap. CDR1 SGHKS and CDR2 YYEKEE come from the germline V gene (reference sequence). The CDR3 DNA follows: TGTGCCAGCAGCTTGGCAGAAGCAGTGGTGGAGGAAAAACTGTTTTTT. It codes for CASSLAEAVVEEKLFF. Using reference TRBV5-5 and TRBJ1-4 for the parts outside the CDR3, the full variable domain is DAGVTQSPTHLIKTRGQQVTLRCSPISGHKSVSWYQQVLGQGPQFIFQYYEKEERGRGNFPDRFSARQFPNYSSELNVNALLLGDSALYLCASSLAEAVVEEKLFFGSGTQLSVL.

The chain employs TRBV2 and TRBJ1-2; 7 positions agree with TRBD1. Germline V CDR1 and CDR2: SNHLY, FYNNEI. J lost 4 bases, V lost 4 bases, and 6 bases had no gene match. CDR3 length: 14 amino acids. The chain's CDR3 is CASSVDRERYGYTF. Here the CDR3 DNA reads TGTGCCAGCAGTGTAGACAGGGAACGCTATGGCTACACCTTC.

The rearrangement joins TRBV27 to TRBJ1-5; a weak D match, TRBD1 (5 bases). The V end lost 4 bases, the J end lost 1 base, and 5 bases lay between the germline ends. Germline CDR1 and CDR2: MNHEY and SMNVEV (reference sequence). This CDR3 region has 13 residues. The chain's CDR3 is CASSWGSNQPQHF. In DNA form, the CDR3 reads TGTGCCAGCAGTTGGGGCAGCAATCAGCCCCAGCATTTT.

The chain carries TRBV5-1 and TRBJ1-1; unclear D gene. V gave up 6 bases and J gave up 5 bases, with 20 bases separating them. Germline V gene data show CDR1 as SGHRS and CDR2 as YFSETQ. This CDR3 region has 15 residues. The CDR3 reads CASTQNSFGETEAFF. DNA for the CDR3: TGCGCCAGCACCCAAAACAGCTTCGGAGAGACTGAAGCTTTCTTT.

The gene calls are TRBV7-9 and TRBJ1-3; D call uncertain. Germline-derived CDR1 and CDR2 are SEHNR and FQNEAQ (reference sequence). CDR3 length: 15 residues. V lost 5 bases and J 0 bases, leaving 11 bases between the germline ends. The CDR3 is CASSGQPISGNTIYF. CDR3 sequence (DNA): TGTGCCAGCAGCGGTCAGCCCATCTCTGGAAACACCATATATTTT.

The genes are TRBV4-2 and TRBJ2-5; D might be TRBD2 (5 bases). This CDR3 has 15 amino acids. Trimming shortened V by 0 bases and J by 2 bases, and 10 bases separated the two germline ends. CDR1 is LGHNA and CDR2 is YNFKEQ in the germline V gene. This CDR3 reads CASSQDGKRQETQYF. DNA of the CDR3: TGTGCCAGCAGCCAAGATGGAAAGCGGCAAGAGACCCAGTACTTC.

The chain uses TRBV23-1 and TRBJ2-7, with D possibly matching TRBD2 (5 bases). Being an ORF, TRBV23-1 has a function that is uncertain. The length of the CDR3 is 17 residues. Deletions cut 0 bases from V and 0 bases from J, with 15 bases between. The CDR3 reads CASSQSRVAGSSYEQYF. The CDR3 bases are TGCGCCAGCAGTCAATCCCGTGTCGCGGGTAGCTCCTACGAGCAGTACTTC.

J is TRBJ1-2 and V is TRBV14; a weak D match, TRBD1 (5 bases). The CDR3 loop spans 14 amino acids. Germline-derived CDR1 and CDR2 are SGHDN and FVKESK. The V end was cut by 1 base, the J end by 7 bases, with 13 bases between. The CDR3: CASSQVTAGLGYTF. CDR3 coding DNA: TGTGCCAGCAGCCAAGTCACCGCAGGGCTTGGCTACACCTTC. Based on the CDR3 plus reference TRBV14 and TRBJ1-2, the full variable domain is EAGVTQFPSHSVIEKGQTVTLRCDPISGHDNLYWYRRVMGKEIKFLLHFVKESKQDESGMPNNRFLAERTGGTYSTLKVQPAELEDSGVYFCASSQVTAGLGYTFGSGTRLTVV.

This clone was found once. The chain joins TRBV25-1 to TRBJ2-3; perhaps TRBD1 as D (6 bases). The V end was cut by 4 bases, the J end by 2 bases, with 16 bases between. The CDR3 consists of 16 residues. CDR1 MGHDK and CDR2 SYGVNS come from the germline V gene. The CDR3 DNA reads TGTGCCAGCAGTGCAGCCGCAGGGGATCTCACAGATACGCAGTATTTT. The encoded protein is CASSAAAGDLTDTQYF.

This clone is medium-sized within its sample. The chain combines TRBV5-6 with TRBJ2-7; 9 bases align to TRBD2. The CDR3 sequence is 14 residues long. The V and J ends lost 5 bases and 4 bases, in that order; junction bases with no gene match: 7. Germline lookup yields CDR1 SGHDT and CDR2 YYEEEE. Here the CDR3 reads CASRHSGGQYEQYF. For the CDR3, the DNA is TGTGCCAGCAGGCACAGCGGGGGGCAGTACGAGCAGTACTTC.

The V and J genes are TRBV30 and TRBJ2-2, with a possible D match to TRBD1 (5 bases). The germline CDR1 and CDR2 sequences are GTSNPN and SVGIG (reference sequence). This CDR3 is built from 12 residues. The V gene lost 5 bases and the J gene lost 1 base, with 5 bases spanning the gap. The CDR3 region is CAWGQNTGELFF. CDR3 bases: TGTGCCTGGGGACAGAACACCGGGGAGCTGTTTTTT.

The chain couples TRBV29-1 to TRBJ1-2; maybe TRBD1 (5 bases). V lost 7 bases and J lost 1, with 13 bases in between. Germline V lookup: CDR1 SQVTM, CDR2 ANQGSEA. The CDR3 is made up of 13 amino acids. CDR3 coding DNA: TGCAGCGCGGGGGGGTCGCTTAACTATGGCTACACCTTC. Its protein is CSAGGSLNYGYTF.